Listed here is a single T cell receptor (beta chain). Its antigen remains unknown. The data stem from a study of blood T cells in healthy people across ages. Study in general: Template switching retrieved approximately one barcoded beta molecule for each two T cells.

Study conclusions and caveats: In these data, TCR beta diversity tracked strongly with naive T cell percentage.

The germline V gene has CDR1 SNHLY and CDR2 FYNNEI. This CDR3 comprises 15 residues. J lost 2 bases, V lost 1 base, and 2 bases had no gene match. The study isolated at least 7 million PBMCs from each sample. Total RNA extracted from each sample amounted to at least 6 micrograms. The second PCR ran about 6 to 11 cycles with a sample-barcoded 5' primer and J-beta primers. MiXCR was run by TCRdb on the 5' RACE reads, yielding one entry per CDR3 protein. The profile shows about 580,000 distinct CDR3 sequences, around half of them singletons. The sequenced sample consisted of blood. The V call is TRBV2, the J call TRBJ2-1; 7 bases match TRBD1. The clonotype was recovered from an older man in good health. Here the CDR3 reads CASSEEGTAYNEQFF. In DNA form, the CDR3 reads TGTGCCAGCAGTGAAGAGGGGACAGCCTACAATGAGCAGTTCTTC.